A selection of T cell receptor beta chains follows, all from one sample in a study of radiation and T cells in renal cell carcinoma. Measured with immunoSEQ multiplex PCR; TCRdb has only the in-frame clones, and not every one. The sample lists around 74,000 clones, roughly 85% seen once, with 2% to 3% in the top ten. The sample was blood, taken from a patient whose treatment included radiotherapy and nephrectomy. These TCRs come from a woman aged 55-75 years with renal cell carcinoma. The CDR3 runs from the conserved cysteine through the conserved F or W.

v_gene: TRBV6-6; CDR3aa: CASSYPSGRPLGEQYF
v_gene: TRBV28; CDR3aa: CASSRAVGEAFF
v_gene: TRBV28; CDR3aa: CASSSTSQGSSYEQYF
v_gene: TRBV4-2; CDR3aa: CASSQAGASSYEQYF
v_gene: TRBV19; CDR3aa: CASSRGGETEAFF
v_gene: TRBV6-1; CDR3aa: CASSEGTGRYNEQFF
v_gene: TRBV10-3; CDR3aa: CAISESTRASYEQYF
v_gene: TRBV6-1; CDR3aa: CASSEVEASEAFF
v_gene: TRBV7-9; CDR3aa: CASGQHEQYF
v_gene: TRBV25-1; CDR3aa: CASSDRDRVSFFRNTIYF
v_gene: TRBV5-4; CDR3aa: CASSTTRADEKLFF
v_gene: TRBV7-9; CDR3aa: CASSKLQGARGYTF
v_gene: TRBV7-9; CDR3aa: CASIRSTGELFF
v_gene: TRBV21-1; CDR3aa: CASSKGQSLGQGPETQYF
v_gene: TRBV19; CDR3aa: CASSPWTANYGYTF
v_gene: TRBV7-9; CDR3aa: CASSYGTAEKLFF
v_gene: TRBV28; CDR3aa: CASRPGTGITEAFF
v_gene: TRBV13; CDR3aa: CASSPSVGAGNTEAFF
v_gene: TRBV28; CDR3aa: CASSPTGGGNHYEQYF
v_gene: TRBV2; CDR3aa: CASRVASYEQYF
v_gene: TRBV11-3; CDR3aa: CASSRGRSEDTQYF
v_gene: TRBV10-2; CDR3aa: CASNRQQGVMDNEQFF
v_gene: TRBV27; CDR3aa: CASTPILGDYGYTF
v_gene: TRBV5-8; CDR3aa: CASSLVGGSTEAFF
v_gene: TRBV19; CDR3aa: CASSVRGSGYTF
v_gene: TRBV2; CDR3aa: CARRTGFNTEAFF